This T cell receptor (beta chain) came from a study of OX40 agonist ivuxolimab in advanced cancers. For the study in its entirety: Ivuxolimab was an agonistic, fully human IgG2 monoclonal antibody directed against OX40 (CD134), a costimulatory receptor. Intravenous ivuxolimab was administered to patients every 2 weeks at six dose levels: 0.01, 0.1, 0.3, 1.5, 3 and 10 mg/kg. Of the roughly 51 patients in dose escalation, about 20 had hepatocellular carcinoma, about 15 had melanoma, 9 had renal cell carcinoma and 9 had head and neck cancer. In the dose-escalation cohort, around four fifths of patients were male, and the mean age was 60 years with a range of roughly 20 to 79. Patients were allowed to have had prior anti-PD-1, anti-PD-L1 or anti-CTLA-4 therapy, and more than 35% of the dose-escalation patients had been treated with checkpoint inhibitors. Partial responses occurred in three dose-escalation patients: two with cutaneous melanoma and one with hepatocellular carcinoma. Peripheral TCRbeta sequencing aimed to test whether ivuxolimab altered TCR sequence diversity and caused clonal T-cell expansion. The paper reports the monotherapy dose-escalation portion (N of about 50 patients) of the phase I ivuxolimab trial.

Findings and caveats that apply to the study as a whole: Low levels of normalized T-cell clonal expansion were also shown by some nonresponding patients. After ivuxolimab, CD8+ T cells had more expanded clones than CD4+ T cells on average. Antigen specificity was not determined for the clonally expanded peripheral T cells. In the 0.1-3.0 mg/kg groups, partial responders had among the lowest normalized peripheral clonal expansion, particularly in CD8+ T cells. At doses from 0.1 to 3.0 mg/kg, clonal expansion was seen in both CD4+ and CD8+ blood T cells between baseline and week 6.

Patients with a history of autoimmune disease or receiving systemic immunosuppression were excluded from the trial. Peripheral blood for TCR sequencing was drawn from every dose cohort at baseline, at cycle 4 day 1 and at cycle 7 day 1. The samples were taken from a phase I, first-in-human, multicenter, open-label dose-escalation trial of ivuxolimab. Adults with locally advanced or metastatic melanoma, renal cell carcinoma, hepatocellular carcinoma or head and neck squamous cell carcinoma were enrolled in the trial. Before TCR sequencing, CD4+ T cells and CD8+ T cells were sorted from peripheral blood as separate populations. The cysteine opens and the phenylalanine closes a CDR3 of 15 amino acids. CDR3 DNA only is kept here, 45 bases in frame from base 1. Cut back by 4 bases and 11 bases, the V and J ends lie 21 bases apart. The germline V gene gives CDR1 as MNHEY and CDR2 as SVGAGI. Remarks on this clone: Its antigen has not been determined. No much larger clone exists at a distance of one base, and base qualities are not known.

Genomic DNA was isolated from the sorted cells so that the TCRbeta CDR3 region could be sequenced. The immunoSEQ Assay was used to sequence the TCRbeta CDR3 regions. In its TCRdb copy, this immuneACCESS table keeps in-frame sequences only and misses some clones. Where compared with another copy, unresolved V genes explain less than half of these, and the others have no known cause. Present in this sample are 70,000 to 95,000 clones, 85% to 90% of which were seen just once. The ten largest account for about 0.8% of the sample. The source material was CD4+ or CD8+ T cells sorted from blood, sampled in a trial of the OX40 agonist ivuxolimab. The chain uses TRBV6-5 and TRBJ1-5, with the D gene not clear enough to name. The TCR sequence derives from an adult with an advanced solid tumor such as melanoma, head and neck, liver or kidney cancer. The CDR3: CASSLVKSGIRAQHF. The sequenced DNA is TGTGCCAGCAGTTTAGTAAAATCCGGCATTAGGGCCCAGCATTTT.